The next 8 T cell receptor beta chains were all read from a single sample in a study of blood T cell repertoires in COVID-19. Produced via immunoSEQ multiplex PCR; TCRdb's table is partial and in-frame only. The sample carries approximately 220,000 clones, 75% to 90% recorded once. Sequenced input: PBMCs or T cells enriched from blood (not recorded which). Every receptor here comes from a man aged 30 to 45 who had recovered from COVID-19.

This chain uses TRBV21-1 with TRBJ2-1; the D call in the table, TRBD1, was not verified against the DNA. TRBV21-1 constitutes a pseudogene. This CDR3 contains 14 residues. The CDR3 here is CASSIRQGRNEQFF. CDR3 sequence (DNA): TGTGCCAGCAGCATACGACAGGGGAGGAATGAGCAGTTCTTC.

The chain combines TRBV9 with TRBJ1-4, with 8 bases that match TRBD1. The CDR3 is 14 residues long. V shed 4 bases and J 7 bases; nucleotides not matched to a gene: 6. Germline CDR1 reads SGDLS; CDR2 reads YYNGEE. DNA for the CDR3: TGTGCCAGCAGCCCCCGACAGGGGCGTGAAAAACTGTTTTTT. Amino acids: CASSPRQGREKLFF.

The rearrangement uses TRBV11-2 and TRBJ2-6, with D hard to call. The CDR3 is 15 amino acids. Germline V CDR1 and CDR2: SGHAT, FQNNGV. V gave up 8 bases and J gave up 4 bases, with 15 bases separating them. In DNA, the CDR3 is TGTGCCAGCGGTTCCCTCTTGGCCGGGGCCAACGTCCTGACTTTC. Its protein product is CASGSLLAGANVLTF. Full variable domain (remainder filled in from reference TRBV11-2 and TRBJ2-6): EAGVAQSPRYKIIEKRQSVAFWCNPISGHATLYWYQQILGQGPKLLIQFQNNGVVDDSQLPKDRFSAERLKGVDSTLKIQPAKLEDSAVYLCASGSLLAGANVLTFGAGSRLTVL.

CDR3 sequence reads: CASSQVGRGDYGYTF. CDR3 in DNA: TGCGCCAGCAGCCAAGTCGGCAGGGGGGACTATGGCTACACCTTC. The V gene is TRBV4-1, the J gene TRBJ1-2; 7 positions agree with TRBD1. The V gene end was trimmed by 1 base and the J gene end by 3 bases; junction bases not matched to a gene: 5. CDR3 length equals 15 residues. The germline V gene has CDR1 MGHRA and CDR2 YSYEKL.

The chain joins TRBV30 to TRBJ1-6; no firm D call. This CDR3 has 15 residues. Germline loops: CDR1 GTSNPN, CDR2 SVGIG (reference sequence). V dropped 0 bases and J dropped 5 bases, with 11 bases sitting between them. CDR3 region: CAWSVLEWDNSPLHF. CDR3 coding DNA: TGTGCCTGGAGTGTACTAGAGTGGGATAATTCACCCCTCCACTTT.

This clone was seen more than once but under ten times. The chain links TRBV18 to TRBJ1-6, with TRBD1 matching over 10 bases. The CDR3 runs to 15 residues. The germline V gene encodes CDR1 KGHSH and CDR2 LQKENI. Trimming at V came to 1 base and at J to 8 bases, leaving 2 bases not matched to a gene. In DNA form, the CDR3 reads TGTGCCAGCTCACCACGGACAGGGGGAGATTCACCCCTCCACTTT. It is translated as CASSPRTGGDSPLHF.

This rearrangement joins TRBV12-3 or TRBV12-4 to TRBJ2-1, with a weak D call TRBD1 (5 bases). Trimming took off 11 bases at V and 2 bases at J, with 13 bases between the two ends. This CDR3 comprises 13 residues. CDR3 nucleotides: TGTGCCTCCGGGCAGGGAACCTACAATGAGCAGTTCTTC. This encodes CASGQGTYNEQFF.

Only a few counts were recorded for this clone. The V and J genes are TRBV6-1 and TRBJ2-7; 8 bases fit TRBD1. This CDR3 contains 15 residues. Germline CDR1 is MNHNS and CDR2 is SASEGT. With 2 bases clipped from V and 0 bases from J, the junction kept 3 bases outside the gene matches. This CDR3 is CASSEWTGFSYEQYF. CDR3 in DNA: TGTGCCAGCAGTGAATGGACAGGGTTCTCCTACGAGCAGTACTTC.